This T cell receptor beta chain is drawn from a study of T cell repertoires in cytomegalovirus infection. Study at large: Both a matching HLA type and CMV infection were indicated by public TCR beta signatures.

Study outcomes and limitations: People with CMV and the relevant HLA were identified by cumulative public TCR beta family frequency. The ex vivo response was dominated by HLA-C-restricted CMV-specific TCR beta clonotypes.

Trimming removed 5 bases at V and 3 bases at J, with 11 bases between. The CDR3 contains 13 residues. From germline, CDR1 is SGHAT and CDR2 FQDESV (reference sequence). One entry per CDR3 protein, called by TCRdb with MiXCR from the reads. The table has more than 150,000 distinct CDR3 sequences, approximately 28% seen once. Concerning this clonotype: What it binds is unknown.

The sequencing sample was made of PBMCs. The genes are TRBV11-1 and TRBJ2-7; D is unresolved. The receptor was derived from a human donor in good health (CMV status not recorded). Some clones in this sample may be carry-over from other donors' samples. CDR3 in DNA: TGTGCCAGCAGCGTTCGGCCCTTCTACGAGCAGTACTTC. Its protein is CASSVRPFYEQYF.